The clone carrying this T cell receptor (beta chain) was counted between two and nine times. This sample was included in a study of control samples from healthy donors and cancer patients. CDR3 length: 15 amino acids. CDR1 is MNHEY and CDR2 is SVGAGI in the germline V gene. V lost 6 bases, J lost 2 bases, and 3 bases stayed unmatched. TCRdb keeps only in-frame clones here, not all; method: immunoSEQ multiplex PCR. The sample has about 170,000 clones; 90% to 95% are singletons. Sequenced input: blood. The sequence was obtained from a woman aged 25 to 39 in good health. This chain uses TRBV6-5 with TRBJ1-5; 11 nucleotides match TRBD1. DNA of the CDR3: TGTGCCAGCAGATCGGGACAGGGGGGCAATCAGCCCCAGCATTTT. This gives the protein CASRSGQGGNQPQHF.